The clone carrying this T cell receptor (beta chain) appeared a few times. Its antigen remains unknown. These data belong to a study of beta chain features in type 1 diabetes. Study context: Age, gender and cell yields were similar between patients and healthy donors. Study-level findings and limits: The study found fewer insertions and more deletions at VDJ junctions in type 1 diabetes patients.

One heparinised blood draw averaging about 116 mL was given by each donor. A sort by CD45RO/CCR7/CD25/CD127/CD95/CD27 yielded CD4+ naive, central memory, regulatory and stem cell-like memory cells. The CDR3 contains 14 residues. Germline trimming cut 2 bases from V and 6 bases from J; bases unmatched to any gene: 4. Germline loops: CDR1 LGHNA, CDR2 YNFKEQ. cDNA synthesis used the whole RNA isolate, giving expressed TCRB sequences. The data were produced by immunoSEQ multiplex PCR, yet TCRdb's version contains in-frame clones alone and is incomplete. The sample yields a few hundred thousand clones, about 11% seen once.

The chain uses TRBV4-2 and TRBJ2-7, with 10 bases identical to TRBD2. This sequence originates from a woman in her 30s in good health. The sample consisted of naive CD4+ T cells from blood. The chain's CDR3 is CASSQPGLASEQYF. CDR3 nucleotide sequence: TGTGCCAGCAGCCAACCGGGACTAGCGAGCGAGCAGTACTTC.